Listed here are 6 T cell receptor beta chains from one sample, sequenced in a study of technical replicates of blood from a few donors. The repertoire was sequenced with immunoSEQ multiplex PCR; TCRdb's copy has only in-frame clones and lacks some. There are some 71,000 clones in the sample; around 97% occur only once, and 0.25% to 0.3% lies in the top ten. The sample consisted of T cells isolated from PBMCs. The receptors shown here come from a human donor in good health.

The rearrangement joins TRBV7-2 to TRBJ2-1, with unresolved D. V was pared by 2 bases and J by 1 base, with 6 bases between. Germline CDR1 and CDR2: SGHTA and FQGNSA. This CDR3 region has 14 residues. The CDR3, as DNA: TGTGCCAGCAGCTTATCCGGGTCCTACAATGAGCAGTTCTTC. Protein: CASSLSGSYNEQFF.

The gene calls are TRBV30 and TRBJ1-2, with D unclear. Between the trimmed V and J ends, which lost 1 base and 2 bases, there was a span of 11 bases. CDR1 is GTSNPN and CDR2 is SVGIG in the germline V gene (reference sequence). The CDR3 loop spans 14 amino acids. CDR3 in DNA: TGTGCCTGGAGTGGGTTCGGGTTCAACTATGGCTACACCTTC. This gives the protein CAWSGFGFNYGYTF. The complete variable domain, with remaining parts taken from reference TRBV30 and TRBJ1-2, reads SQTIHQWPATLVQPVGSPLSLECTVEGTSNPNLYWYRQAAGRGLQLLFYSVGIGQISSEVPQNLSASRPQDRQFILSSKKLLLSDSGFYLCAWSGFGFNYGYTFGSGTRLTVV.

This chain's CDR3 is CASSQGVRANYEQYF. The CDR3, as DNA: TGCGCCAGCAGCCAAGGAGTCAGGGCCAACTACGAGCAGTACTTC. This chain links TRBV4-1 with TRBJ2-7, with TRBD1 as a possible D gene (5 bases). CDR3 length: 15 amino acids. The V gene's germline CDR1 is MGHRA and CDR2 YSYEKL. With 1 base removed from V and 3 bases from J, the gap between germline ends came to 13 bases.

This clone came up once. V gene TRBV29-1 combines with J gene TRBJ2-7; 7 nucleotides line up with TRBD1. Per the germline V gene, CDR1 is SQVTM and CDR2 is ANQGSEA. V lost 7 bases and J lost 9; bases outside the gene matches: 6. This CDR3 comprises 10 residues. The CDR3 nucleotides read TGCAGCGCCGTAGGACAGGTGCAGTACTTC. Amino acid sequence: CSAVGQVQYF.

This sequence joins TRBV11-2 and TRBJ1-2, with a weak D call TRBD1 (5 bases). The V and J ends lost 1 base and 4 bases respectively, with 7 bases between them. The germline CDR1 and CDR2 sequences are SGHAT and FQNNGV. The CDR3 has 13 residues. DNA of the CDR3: TGTGCCAGCAGCTTAGTGGGGGGCTATGGCTACACCTTC. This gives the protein CASSLVGGYGYTF.

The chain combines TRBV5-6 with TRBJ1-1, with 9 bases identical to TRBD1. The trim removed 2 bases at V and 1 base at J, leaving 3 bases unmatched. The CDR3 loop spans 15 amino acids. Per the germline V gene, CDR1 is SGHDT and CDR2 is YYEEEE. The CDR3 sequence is CASSFWDRENTEAFF. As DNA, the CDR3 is TGTGCCAGCAGCTTTTGGGACAGGGAGAACACTGAAGCTTTCTTT.